The 8 T cell receptor beta chains listed next were all sequenced from one sample in a study of blood T cells in healthy people across ages. Together with a sample-barcoded 5' primer, a J-beta primer mix was included in a second PCR lasting roughly 7 to 11 cycles. TCRdb analysed the 5' RACE reads with MiXCR anew, one entry per CDR3 protein. The data show roughly 1,800,000 distinct CDR3 sequences, about 50% seen once. The sequenced sample consisted of blood. All receptors come from a woman aged 40 to 55 in good health.

The rearrangement links TRBV28 to TRBJ2-1, with a weak D call TRBD2 (7 bases). The CDR3 contains 14 residues. The germline V gene encodes CDR1 MDHEN and CDR2 SYDVKM. V dropped 5 bases and J dropped 10 bases, with 18 bases sitting between them. CDR3 amino acids: CASSVSRGGTEQFF. DNA of the CDR3: TGTGCCAGCAGTGTATCTAGGGGGGGGACAGAGCAGTTCTTC.

This clonotype has a handful of counts. The chain combines TRBV4-2 with TRBJ2-5; D may be TRBD1 (6 bases). This CDR3 is built from 14 residues. The V gene's germline CDR1 is LGHNA and CDR2 YNFKEQ. The V end lost 0 bases, the J end lost 3 bases, and 8 bases lay between the germline ends. The DNA of the CDR3 is TGTGCCAGCAGCCAAGAGGCAGGGGAAGAGACCCAGTACTTC. The encoded protein is CASSQEAGEETQYF.

The chain has TRBV4-3 and TRBJ2-3; 10 bases agree with TRBD1. Germline V gives CDR1 LGHNA, CDR2 YSLEER. Trimming took 4 bases from V and 0 from J; bases not matched to a gene: 7. This CDR3 is 17 amino acids long. The CDR3, as DNA: TGCGCCAGCAGCCTCACCGGGACAGGGGAAAGCACAGATACGCAGTATTTT. This gives the protein CASSLTGTGESTDTQYF.

This clonotype was observed once. In DNA, the CDR3 is TGCAGTGCTGCCCGGCGGATCTCCTACAATGAGCAGTTCTTC. Amino acid sequence: CSAARRISYNEQFF. The chain uses TRBV20-1 and TRBJ2-1; no reliable D call. Germline V CDR1 and CDR2: DFQATT, SNEGSKA (reference sequence). The CDR3 runs to 14 residues. V lost 5 bases, J lost 0 bases, and 11 bases lay in between.

CDR3 nucleotides: TGCGCCAGCATCCAAGGGGCTGGATCCCCGAGCTCTGGGGCCAACGTCCTGACTTTC. Protein: CASIQGAGSPSSGANVLTF. V and J are TRBV5-1 and TRBJ2-6, with a tentative D call TRBD1 (5 bases). Trimming left V 6 bases short and J 0 bases short, with 22 bases between. Looked up from germline, CDR1 is SGHRS and CDR2 is YFSETQ. This CDR3 spans 19 amino acids.

This chain links TRBV7-2 with TRBJ2-1; D might be TRBD2 (5 bases). The length of the CDR3 is 15 residues. Trimming cost V 4 bases and J 4 bases, with 14 bases left between them. Germline V gives CDR1 SGHTA, CDR2 FQGNSA. The CDR3 coding sequence is TGTGCCAGCAGCTCAGGAGGCCGGGGTTACAATGAGCAGTTCTTC. Residues: CASSSGGRGYNEQFF.

The chain recombines TRBV29-1 with TRBJ2-5, with 7 bases identical to TRBD2. V lost 5 bases to trimming and J lost 2 bases; unmatched junction nucleotides: 8. Per the germline V gene, CDR1 is SQVTM and CDR2 is ANQGSEA. The CDR3 loop spans 14 amino acids. The CDR3 is CSVFAGEIQETQYF. The CDR3 DNA sequence: TGCAGCGTTTTTGCGGGGGAAATTCAAGAGACCCAGTACTTC.

A few counts support this clonotype. A read error may account for a junction end that differs from germline. This chain connects TRBV7-7 to TRBJ2-3; no reliable D call. The germline CDR1 and CDR2 sequences are SSHAT and FNYEAQ (reference sequence). This CDR3 has 15 residues. The DNA of the CDR3 is TGTGCTAGCAGCTTAGGCGAAACTAGCACAGATACGCAGTATTTT. Translated, it gives CASSLGETSTDTQYF. Based on the CDR3 plus reference TRBV7-7 and TRBJ2-3, the full variable domain is GAGVSQSPRYKVTKRGQDVTLRCDPISSHATLYWYQQALGQGPEFLTYFNYEAQPDKSGLPSDRFSAERPEGSISTLTIQRTEQRDSAMYRCASSLGETSTDTQYFGPGTRLTVL.